The clone carrying this TCR beta chain appeared a few times. This sample stems from a study of T-cell reconstitution after alpha-beta-depleted transplantation in children. During its preparation, the TCRbeta library received unique molecular identifiers. TCRdb used MiXCR to reprocess the PCR reads, holding one entry per CDR3 protein. The sample shows around 530,000 distinct CDR3 sequences, 30% to 35% of them seen only once. CDR3 size: 18 residues. Germline CDR1 is DFQATT and CDR2 is SNEGSKA (reference sequence). Losses at the gene ends were 1 base for V and 0 bases for J; bases not matched to a gene: 11.

The TCR sequence derives from a human donor who donated a stem cell graft to a child with aplastic anemia. The input for sequencing was PBMCs from the stem cell graft donor, taken from the stem cell graft. The rearrangement uses TRBV20-1 and TRBJ2-3; 9 bases are a match to TRBD2. CDR3 DNA: TGCAGTGCTAGAGTCCCTAGCGGGACTCTCCCTAGCACAGATACGCAGTATTTT. This codes for CSARVPSGTLPSTDTQYF.